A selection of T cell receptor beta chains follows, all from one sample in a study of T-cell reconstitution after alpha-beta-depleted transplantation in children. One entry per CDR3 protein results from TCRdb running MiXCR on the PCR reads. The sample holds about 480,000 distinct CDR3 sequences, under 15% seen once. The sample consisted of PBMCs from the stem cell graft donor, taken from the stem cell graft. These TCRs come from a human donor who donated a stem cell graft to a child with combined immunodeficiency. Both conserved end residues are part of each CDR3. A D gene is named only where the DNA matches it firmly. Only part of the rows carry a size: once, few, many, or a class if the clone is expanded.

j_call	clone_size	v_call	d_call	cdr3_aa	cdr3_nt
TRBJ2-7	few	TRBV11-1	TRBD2	CASSSGLAGGRGSYEQYF	TGTGCCAGCAGCTCAGGACTAGCGGGAGGCCGGGGCTCCTACGAGCAGTACTTC
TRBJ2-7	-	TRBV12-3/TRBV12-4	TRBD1	CASRPGQGVEQYF	TGTGCCAGCAGACCGGGACAGGGAGTTGAGCAGTACTTC
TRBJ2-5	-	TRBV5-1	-	CASTESPGGLETQYF	TGCGCCAGCACCGAAAGCCCGGGGGGCTTGGAGACCCAGTACTTC
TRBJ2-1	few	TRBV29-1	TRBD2	CSARGGRAHNEQFF	TGCAGCGCCCGGGGCGGGAGGGCCCACAATGAGCAGTTCTTC
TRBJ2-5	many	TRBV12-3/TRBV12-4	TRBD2	CASSGGIYQETQYF	TGTGCCAGCTCCGGGGGGATTTACCAAGAGACCCAGTACTTC
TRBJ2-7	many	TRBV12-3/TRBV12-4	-	CASSPTGDTLYEQYF	TGTGCCAGCAGTCCGACCGGGGACACGCTGTACGAGCAGTACTTC
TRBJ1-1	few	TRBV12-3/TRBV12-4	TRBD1	CASSTTGGFMNTEAFF	TGTGCCAGCAGTACAACAGGGGGCTTTATGAACACTGAAGCTTTCTTT
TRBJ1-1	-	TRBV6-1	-	CASSRTPENGVAFF	TGTGCCAGCAGCCGAACCCCGGAGAACGGGGTAGCTTTCTTT
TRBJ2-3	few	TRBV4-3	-	CASSQDGGPSTDTQYF	TGCGCCAGCAGCCAAGACGGAGGCCCTAGCACAGATACGCAGTATTTT
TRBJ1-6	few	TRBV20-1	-	CSASLGYNSPLHF	TGCAGTGCTAGTTTGGGTTATAATTCACCCCTCCACTTT
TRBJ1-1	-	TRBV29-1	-	CSVLPGFGFGSLVNTEAFF	TGCAGCGTCCTACCAGGGTTTGGGTTTGGGTCCCTGGTGAACACTGAAGCTTTCTTT
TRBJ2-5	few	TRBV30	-	CAWSEEEETQYF	TGTGCCTGGAGTGAGGAGGAAGAGACCCAGTACTTC
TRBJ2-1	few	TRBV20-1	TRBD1	CSAREFRGLGEQFF	TGCAGTGCTAGAGAGTTCAGGGGGCTAGGTGAGCAGTTCTTC
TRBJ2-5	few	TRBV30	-	CAWSLGGEIGTQYF	TGTGCCTGGAGTTTGGGCGGAGAAATCGGGACCCAGTACTTC
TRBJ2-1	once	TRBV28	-	CASSSPGDEQFF	TGTGCCAGCAGTTCCCCGGGTGATGAGCAGTTCTTC
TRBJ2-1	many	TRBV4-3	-	CASSQDQGNEQFF	TGCGCCAGCAGCCAAGATCAAGGGAATGAGCAGTTCTTC
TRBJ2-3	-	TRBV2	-	CASSETLLGTDTQYF	TGTGCCAGCAGTGAAACTCTATTAGGCACAGATACGCAGTATTTT
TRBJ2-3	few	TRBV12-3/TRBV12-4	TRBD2	CASSLSGRVADTQYF	TGTGCCAGCAGTTTGAGCGGGAGGGTTGCAGATACGCAGTATTTT
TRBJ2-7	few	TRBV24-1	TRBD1	CATSDAGQVGGQYF	TGTGCCACCAGTGACGCGGGACAGGTAGGCGGGCAGTACTTC
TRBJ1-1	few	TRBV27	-	CASSLDPLRAEAFF	TGTGCCAGCAGTTTAGACCCTTTGAGGGCTGAAGCTTTCTTT
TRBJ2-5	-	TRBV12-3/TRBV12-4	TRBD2	CASSNPAGAVGETQYF	TGTGCCAGCAGCAACCCCGCGGGAGCCGTAGGGGAGACCCAGTACTTC
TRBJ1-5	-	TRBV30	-	CAWSALRHTSQPQHF	TGTGCCTGGAGTGCCTTAAGGCACACGAGTCAGCCCCAGCATTTT
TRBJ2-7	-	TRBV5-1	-	CASSLEGEMLYF	TGCGCCAGCAGCTTGGAGGGGGAAATGCTGTACTTC
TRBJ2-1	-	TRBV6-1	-	CASSAVLAERNEQFF	TGTGCCAGCAGTGCCGTACTCGCGGAAAGAAATGAGCAGTTCTTC
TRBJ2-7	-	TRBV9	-	CASSVGVGGYEQYF	TGTGCCAGCAGCGTAGGGGTGGGCGGCTACGAGCAGTACTTC
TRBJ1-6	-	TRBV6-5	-	CASSYSGSRVGSPVHF	TGTGCCAGCAGTTACTCAGGCTCCAGGGTAGGCTCACCCGTCCACTTT
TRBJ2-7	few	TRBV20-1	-	CSARGQREPYEQYF	TGCAGTGCTAGAGGCCAAAGGGAACCATACGAGCAGTACTTC
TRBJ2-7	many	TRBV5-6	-	CASSSTGTSYEQYF	TGTGCCAGCAGCTCAACAGGGACCTCCTACGAGCAGTACTTC
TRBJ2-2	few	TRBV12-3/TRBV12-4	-	CASTLLGLMNTGELFF	TGTGCCAGCACCCTCTTGGGGCTTATGAACACCGGGGAGCTGTTTTTT
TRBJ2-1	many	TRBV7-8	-	CASSLQNSYNEQFF	TGTGCCAGCAGCTTACAGAACTCCTACAATGAGCAGTTCTTC
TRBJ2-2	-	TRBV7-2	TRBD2	CASSPTSGRTTGELFF	TGTGCCAGCAGCCCGACTAGCGGGAGAACGACCGGGGAGCTGTTTTTT